Listed below are T cell receptor beta chains from one sample, sequenced in a study of identical twins. TCRdb redid the calling of the 5' RACE reads with MiXCR, one entry per CDR3 protein. The table records some 1,700,000 distinct CDR3 sequences, 25% to 35% of them present only once. The sample was cord blood. All receptors derive from a newborn girl in good health. CDR3s include the opening cysteine and the closing phenylalanine or tryptophan. The order of the fields is V gene, J gene, D gene, clone size, CDR3 protein, CDR3 DNA. The D gene is left open where the match is weak. Clone size is stated in some rows and not others, as once, few, many or a class when expanded.

>TRBV28|TRBJ1-1|-|few
CASTILRNTEAFF
TGTGCCAGCACCATTCTCAGGAACACTGAAGCTTTCTTT
>TRBV7-9|TRBJ1-4|TRBD1|-
CASSYRRLGQGATNEKLFF
TGTGCCAGCAGTTATAGGAGGTTGGGACAGGGGGCAACTAATGAAAAACTGTTTTTT
>TRBV7-9|TRBJ1-1|-|few
CASSHTSNTEAFF
TGTGCCAGCAGCCATACATCGAACACTGAAGCTTTCTTT
>TRBV30|TRBJ2-3|TRBD2|few
CAWSGLAADTQYF
TGTGCCTGGAGTGGACTAGCGGCAGATACGCAGTATTTT
>TRBV10-3|TRBJ1-1|-|once
CAISDRQANEAFF
TGTGCCATCAGTGACCGGCAGGCTAATGAAGCTTTCTTT
>TRBV12-3/TRBV12-4|TRBJ2-1|TRBD2|-
CASTSGIYNEQFF
TGTGCCAGCACTAGCGGGATCTACAATGAGCAGTTCTTC
>TRBV29-1|TRBJ2-3|-|many
CSVEPSTDTQYF
TGCAGCGTTGAACCCAGCACAGATACGCAGTATTTT
>TRBV7-9|TRBJ1-5|-|few
CASTSYSNQPQHF
TGTGCCAGCACCTCATATAGCAATCAGCCCCAGCATTTT
>TRBV7-2|TRBJ2-7|-|-
CASSLAARVGGYNEQYF
TGTGCCAGCAGCTTAGCGGCCAGAGTGGGGGGTTATAATGAGCAGTACTTC
>TRBV3-1|TRBJ2-1|-|-
CASSQVFSQFF
TGTGCCAGCAGCCAAGTCTTTTCCCAGTTCTTC
>TRBV7-2|TRBJ2-1|TRBD2|-
CASSFPTSGGAPSSYNEQFF
TGTGCCAGCAGCTTTCCGACTAGCGGGGGGGCCCCTAGCTCCTACAATGAGCAGTTCTTC
>TRBV20-1|TRBJ2-1|TRBD2|-
CSAFGLAGGTEQFF
TGCAGTGCCTTCGGACTAGCGGGGGGGACTGAGCAGTTCTTC
>TRBV6-1|TRBJ1-2|TRBD1|-
CASIPDRTSYGYTF
TGTGCCAGCATTCCGGACAGGACTTCCTATGGCTACACCTTC
>TRBV19|TRBJ1-2|-|few
CASRERNYGYTF
TGTGCCAGTAGAGAGCGAAACTATGGCTACACCTTC
>TRBV10-3|TRBJ2-2|TRBD2|once
CAASGGPTGELFF
TGTGCCGCAAGCGGGGGGCCGACCGGGGAGCTGTTTTTT
>TRBV7-9|TRBJ1-6|-|-
CASSSNPLSPLHF
TGTGCCAGCAGCTCCAATCCGTTGTCACCCCTCCACTTT
>TRBV6-2/TRBV6-3|TRBJ2-3|-|-
CASRRQTGGRTDTQYF
TGTGCCAGCAGACGTCAGACGGGGGGCCGTACAGATACGCAGTATTTT
>TRBV5-1|TRBJ1-1|TRBD1|many
CASSLGTGNTEAFF
TGTGCCAGCAGCTTAGGGACAGGGAACACTGAAGCTTTCTTT
>TRBV30|TRBJ1-2|-|-
CAWSPRLFYGYTF
TGTGCCTGGAGTCCCCGGCTTTTCTATGGCTACACCTTC
>TRBV3-1|TRBJ2-7|-|-
CASSQDVSFYEQYF
TGTGCCAGCAGCCAAGATGTTTCCTTCTACGAGCAGTACTTC